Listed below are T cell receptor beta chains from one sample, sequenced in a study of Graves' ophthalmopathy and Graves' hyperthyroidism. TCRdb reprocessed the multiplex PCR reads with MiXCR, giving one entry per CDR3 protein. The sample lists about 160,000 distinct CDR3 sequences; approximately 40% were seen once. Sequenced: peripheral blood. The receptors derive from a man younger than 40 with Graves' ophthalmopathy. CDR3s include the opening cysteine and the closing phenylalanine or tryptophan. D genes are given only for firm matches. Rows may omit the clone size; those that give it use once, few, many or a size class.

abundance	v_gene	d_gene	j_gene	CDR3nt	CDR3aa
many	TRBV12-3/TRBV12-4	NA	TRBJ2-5	TGTGCCAGCAGCCCGGTGGTAGCTGGGGGTTTGAAGACCCAGTACTTC	CASSPVVAGGLKTQYF
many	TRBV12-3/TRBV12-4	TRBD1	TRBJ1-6	TGTGCCAGCAGTCAAGACAGGGTGTTCAATTCACCCCTCCACTTT	CASSQDRVFNSPLHF
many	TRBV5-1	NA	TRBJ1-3	TGCGCCAGCAATCCGGGGTACTCTGGAAACACCATATATTTT	CASNPGYSGNTIYF
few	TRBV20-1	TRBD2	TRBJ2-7	TGCAGTGCTAGAGATGCTAGCGGAAGCTCCTACGAGCAGTACTTC	CSARDASGSSYEQYF
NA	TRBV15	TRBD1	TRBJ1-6	TGTGCCACCAGCACGAATTTCGACAGGGGGCTAGGAGCACCCCTCCACTTT	CATSTNFDRGLGAPLHF
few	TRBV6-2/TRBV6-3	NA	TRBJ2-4	TGTGCCAGCAGTTACGGTAACATTCAGTACTTC	CASSYGNIQYF
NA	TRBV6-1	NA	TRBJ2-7	TGTGCCAGCAGTCGGGCAGGGAGAACCTACGAGCAGTACTTC	CASSRAGRTYEQYF
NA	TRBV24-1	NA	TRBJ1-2	TGTGCCACCAGTGATTCTGGCAGGGAGCCCTATGGCTACACCTTC	CATSDSGREPYGYTF
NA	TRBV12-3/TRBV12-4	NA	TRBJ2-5	TGTGCCAGCGCCCGCACGTGGGGCCAAGAGACCCAGTACTTC	CASARTWGQETQYF
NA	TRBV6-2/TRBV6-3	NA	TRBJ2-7	TGTGCCAGCAGCTTCTACCAGGGTGAGCAGTACTTC	CASSFYQGEQYF
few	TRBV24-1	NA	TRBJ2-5	TGTGCCACCAGTGACGCCTCGGGGGGCGCGAAGACCCAGTACTTC	CATSDASGGAKTQYF
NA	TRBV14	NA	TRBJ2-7	TGTGCCAGCAGCCAAGATAGGGAAGGCTACGAGCAGTACTTC	CASSQDREGYEQYF
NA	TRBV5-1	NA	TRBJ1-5	TGCGCCAGCAGCCCCAGGCCTAATCAGCCCCAGCATTTT	CASSPRPNQPQHF
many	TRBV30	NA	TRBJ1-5	TGTGCCTGGAGGGACACTAGCAATCAGCCCCAGCATTTT	CAWRDTSNQPQHF
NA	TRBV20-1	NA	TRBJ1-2	TGCAGTGCTAGGGACAAGGACAACTATGGCTACACCTTC	CSARDKDNYGYTF
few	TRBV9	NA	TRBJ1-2	TGTGCCAGCAGCGTACAACAGACGAGAAACTATGGCTACACCTTC	CASSVQQTRNYGYTF
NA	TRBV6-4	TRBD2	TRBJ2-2	TGTGCCAGCAGACCCCCCGACCGGAAGGTAGCGGGAGGGCGAAGCACCGGGGAGCTGTTTTTT	CASRPPDRKVAGGRSTGELFF
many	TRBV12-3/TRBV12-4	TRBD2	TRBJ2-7	TGTGCCAGCACCCCCGGGACTAGCGGAGACTACGAGCAGTACTTC	CASTPGTSGDYEQYF
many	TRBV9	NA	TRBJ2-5	TGTGCCAGCAGCGTATTCGCCAGAGGGGAGACCCAGTACTTC	CASSVFARGETQYF
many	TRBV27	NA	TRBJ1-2	TGTGCCAGCAGTTTACGCCCCGATGGACACGGCTATGGCTACACCTTC	CASSLRPDGHGYGYTF
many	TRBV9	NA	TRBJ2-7	TGTGCCAGCAGCGTAGGTGACAGGCCCCACGAGCAGTACTTC	CASSVGDRPHEQYF
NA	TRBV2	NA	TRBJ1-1	TGTGCCAGCAGTTCACAACAGGGAATGAGAGCTTTCTTT	CASSSQQGMRAFF
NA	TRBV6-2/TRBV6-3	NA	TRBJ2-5	TGTGCCAGCAGTTACTCGATACGGGTTGAGACCCAGTACTTC	CASSYSIRVETQYF
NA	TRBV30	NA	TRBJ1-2	TGTGCCTGGAGTGTACGAAGGGCTGGGGGCTACACCTTC	CAWSVRRAGGYTF